Each of the 30 T cell receptor beta chains below was sequenced from the same sample in a study of shared clonotypes between healthy human individuals. Using immunoSEQ multiplex PCR, the repertoire was profiled, and TCRdb retains in-frame clones only, with some absent. Of some 580,000 clones detected, roughly 98% appear once; the ten largest clones hold 0.25% to 0.35%. As defined, naive CD8 cells were CD45RO-negative and positively selected for CCR7, with terminally differentiated effector memory CD45RA+ cells excluded. Sample: naive CD8+ T cells sorted from blood. These receptors were obtained from a man aged 25 to 40 in good health.

For this clone: In the same sample, other DNA sequences code for this CDR3. J is TRBJ1-5 and V is TRBV27; weak D call: TRBD1 (5 bases). Germline loops: CDR1 MNHEY, CDR2 SMNVEV (reference sequence). The CDR3 has 15 amino acids. V dropped 2 bases and J dropped 0 bases, with 8 bases sitting between them. CDR3 bases: TGTGCCAGCAGTTTAGGGGGGAATAGCAATCAGCCCCAGCATTTT. It yields the protein CASSLGGNSNQPQHF.

V and J are TRBV6-6 and TRBJ2-1, with 8 positions matching TRBD2. The V and J ends lost 2 bases and 4 bases, in that order; junction bases with no gene match: 7. From germline, CDR1 is MNHNY and CDR2 SVGAGI (reference sequence). The CDR3 has 16 amino acids. The CDR3 DNA follows: TGTGCCAGCAGTTACGCCCGGACTAGCCAGTACAATGAGCAGTTCTTC. This encodes CASSYARTSQYNEQFF.

The chain is built from TRBV7-9 and TRBJ2-7, with D possibly matching TRBD2 (6 bases). Germline CDR1 reads SEHNR; CDR2 reads FQNEAQ (reference sequence). The CDR3 has 15 amino acids. Trimming cost V 2 bases and J 3 bases, with 14 bases left between them. CDR3 region: CASSLPRGVGYEQYF. The CDR3 bases are TGTGCCAGCAGCTTACCCCGCGGGGTGGGCTACGAGCAGTACTTC.

The CDR3 bases are TGTGCCAGCAGCCCCTGGGAATCACCCCTCCACTTT. This sequence encodes CASSPWESPLHF. This rearrangement joins TRBV7-9 to TRBJ1-6, with D unclear. Germline CDR1 and CDR2: SEHNR and FQNEAQ (reference sequence). The CDR3 contains 12 residues. V lost 5 bases, J lost 10 bases, and 9 bases lay in between.

The chain links TRBV28 to TRBJ2-3; D not certain. Germline CDR1 reads MDHEN; CDR2 reads SYDVKM. CDR3 length equals 16 residues. The V and J ends lost 2 bases and 0 bases respectively, with 12 bases between them. The CDR3 loop reads CASSLLGSYSTDTQYF. CDR3 coding DNA: TGTGCCAGCAGTTTACTCGGTTCATATAGCACAGATACGCAGTATTTT.

V and J are TRBV2 and TRBJ2-5, with D possibly matching TRBD1 (5 bases). V was cut by 2 bases and J by 5 bases, with 9 bases left in between. The CDR3 has 13 residues. From germline, CDR1 is SNHLY and CDR2 FYNNEI. The CDR3 coding sequence is TGTGCCAGCAGTGAAACCAGGGTGGAGACCCAGTACTTC. Protein: CASSETRVETQYF.

The chain joins TRBV6-5 to TRBJ1-1; D is unresolved. This CDR3 has 13 residues. Trimming shortened V by 6 bases and J by 2 bases, and 10 bases separated the two germline ends. Germline CDR1 and CDR2: MNHEY and SVGAGI. CDR3 DNA sequence: TGTGCCAGCAGGAGGAAAAGAAACACTGAAGCTTTCTTT. This translates into CASRRKRNTEAFF.

This sequence joins TRBV28 and TRBJ2-1, with D unresolved. CDR1 is MDHEN and CDR2 is SYDVKM in the germline V gene. The CDR3 sequence is 15 residues long. Trimming cost V 1 base and J 12 bases, with 19 bases left between them. The DNA for the CDR3 is TGTGCCAGCAGTTTATTGGACCTCATAGCCGGCGTGCAGTTCTTC. This encodes CASSLLDLIAGVQFF.

This sequence joins TRBV11-2 and TRBJ1-2; D remains ambiguous. CDR3 size: 13 residues. The V gene lost 0 bases and the J gene lost 8 bases, with 10 bases spanning the gap. In germline, CDR1 is SGHAT, CDR2 FQNNGV. The CDR3 bases are TGTGCCAGCAGCTTAGACCCCGGTCTCGGCTACACCTTC. It yields the protein CASSLDPGLGYTF.

The rearrangement uses TRBV7-9 and TRBJ2-1, with 9 nucleotides matching TRBD2. Germline V gene sequence: CDR1 SEHNR, CDR2 FQNEAQ (reference sequence). The trim removed 4 bases at V and 12 bases at J, leaving 16 bases unmatched. There are 16 residues in the CDR3. CDR3 in amino acids: CASSSTRDGLAWRQFF. CDR3 DNA sequence: TGTGCCAGCAGCTCTACCAGGGATGGACTAGCGTGGAGGCAGTTCTTC.

The chain has TRBV4-1 and TRBJ1-2; TRBD1 might be the D (6 bases). V was clipped by 4 bases and J by 0 bases, with 12 bases between them. The CDR3 loop spans 15 amino acids. Germline CDR1 MGHRA, CDR2 YSYEKL. CDR3 nucleotide sequence: TGCGCCAGCAGCCTCGCGGACAGTACTAACTATGGCTACACCTTC. Translating gives CASSLADSTNYGYTF.

V usage is TRBV7-9 and J usage is TRBJ2-7; possible D gene TRBD1, 5 bases. This CDR3 region has 13 residues. V was clipped by 5 bases and J by 0 bases, with 8 bases between them. Germline CDR1 and CDR2: SEHNR and FQNEAQ (reference sequence). DNA for the CDR3: TGTGCCAGCAGCCAAGACAGCTCCTACGAGCAGTACTTC. It specifies CASSQDSSYEQYF.

On this clone: At one of its ends the junction is not consistent with the germline gene, which may arise from a read error. The gene calls are TRBV7-7 and TRBJ2-7; D is perhaps TRBD1 (6 bases). From germline, CDR1 is SSHAT and CDR2 FNYEAQ (reference sequence). This CDR3 spans 15 amino acids. The CDR3: CASSLGRGWSYEQYF. As DNA, the CDR3 is TGTGCTAGCAGCTTAGGCAGGGGCTGGTCCTACGAGCAGTACTTC.

About this clone: Other DNA sequences in the same sample also yield this CDR3. This chain links TRBV11-2 with TRBJ2-7; unclear D gene. Looked up from germline, CDR1 is SGHAT and CDR2 is FQNNGV. The V and J ends lost 1 base and 0 bases respectively, with 7 bases between them. This CDR3 region has 14 residues. CDR3 amino acids: CASSLVGRSYEQYF. CDR3 in DNA: TGTGCCAGCAGCTTAGTCGGGCGCTCCTACGAGCAGTACTTC.

This clone was observed a single time. The CDR3: CSVDDGSGRETQYF. DNA for the CDR3: TGCAGCGTTGATGACGGGTCTGGTAGGGAGACCCAGTACTTC. The chain combines TRBV29-1 with TRBJ2-5; D remains ambiguous. Trimming took 3 bases from V and 5 from J, leaving 16 bases between them. The CDR3 has 14 residues. The germline V gene encodes CDR1 SQVTM and CDR2 ANQGSEA.

Points on this clone: The sample carries other DNA sequences with the same CDR3. The CDR3 nucleotides read TGCAGTGCTAGTAGCTACGAGCAGTACTTC. Its protein is CSASSYEQYF. The rearrangement joins TRBV20-1 to TRBJ2-7; D not certain. Germline V gene lookup returns CDR1 DFQATT and CDR2 SNEGSKA (reference sequence). The V end was cut by 3 bases, the J end by 3 bases, with 3 bases between. The CDR3 is 10 residues long.

The CDR3 sequence is CASSLTSGRTYEQYF. The CDR3 nucleotides read TGTGCCAGCAGCCTGACTAGCGGAAGAACCTACGAGCAGTACTTC. The J gene is TRBJ2-7, the V gene TRBV7-9; TRBD2 agrees at 9 bases. Germline V gene lookup returns CDR1 SEHNR and CDR2 FQNEAQ (reference sequence). The length of the CDR3 is 15 residues. Losses at the gene ends were 5 bases for V and 2 bases for J; bases not matched to a gene: 7.

The rearrangement joins TRBV6-5 to TRBJ2-7; D perhaps matches TRBD1 (5 bases). The V end was cut by 1 base, the J end by 4 bases, with 11 bases between. This CDR3 contains 14 residues. The germline CDR1 and CDR2 sequences are MNHEY and SVGAGI. For the CDR3, the DNA is TGTGCCAGCAGTTACTTCACAGGAAAATACGAGCAGTACTTC. Its translation: CASSYFTGKYEQYF.

The chain carries TRBV4-1 and TRBJ2-7; the match to TRBD2 covers 13 bases. Per the germline V gene, CDR1 is MGHRA and CDR2 is YSYEKL. The CDR3 is made up of 15 amino acids. The junction had 0 bases not matched to a gene; V was cut back by 4 bases and J by 0 bases. CDR3: CASSRTSGSSYEQYF. CDR3 DNA: TGCGCCAGCAGCCGGACTAGCGGGAGCTCCTACGAGCAGTACTTC.

The genes are TRBV12-5 and TRBJ2-2; 8 positions agree with TRBD1. Trimming removed 5 bases from V and 0 bases from J; junction bases left unmatched: 8. This CDR3 contains 17 residues. Germline CDR1 LGHNT, CDR2 FRNRAP. The CDR3 spells CASGMGQDTANTGELFF. DNA of the CDR3: TGTGCTAGTGGTATGGGACAGGACACCGCGAACACCGGGGAGCTGTTTTTT. The full variable domain, in which reference TRBV12-5 and TRBJ2-2 provide the parts outside the CDR3, is DARVTQTPRHKVTEMGQEVTMRCQPILGHNTVFWYRQTMMQGLELLAYFRNRAPLDDSGMPKDRFSAEMPDATLATLKIQPSEPRDSAVYFCASGMGQDTANTGELFFGEGSRLTVL.

The chain couples TRBV5-6 to TRBJ2-7, with unresolved D. Germline V lookup: CDR1 SGHDT, CDR2 YYEEEE. V lost 4 bases and J 2 bases, leaving 16 bases between the germline ends. The CDR3 extends over 15 amino acids. The CDR3 loop is CASSELVSPPYEQYF. The CDR3 region has the DNA TGTGCCAGCAGCGAATTGGTCAGCCCACCCTACGAGCAGTACTTC.

The V and J genes are TRBV30 and TRBJ2-1, with 8 bases lining up with TRBD1. Germline trimming cut 6 bases from V and 6 bases from J; bases unmatched to any gene: 7. Germline V lookup: CDR1 GTSNPN, CDR2 SVGIG (reference sequence). The length of the CDR3 is 13 residues. CDR3 protein: CACYRTGSNEQFF. The CDR3 DNA is TGTGCCTGCTACCGGACAGGGTCCAATGAGCAGTTCTTC.

The chain employs TRBV7-9 and TRBJ1-1; 9 nucleotides match TRBD1. Germline loops: CDR1 SEHNR, CDR2 FQNEAQ (reference sequence). The CDR3 covers 15 residues. V shed 5 bases and J 4 bases; nucleotides not matched to a gene: 8. CDR3 bases: TGTGCCAGCAGCGGAGGGGGACAGGGCGGCACTGAAGCTTTCTTT. Protein sequence: CASSGGGQGGTEAFF.

V is TRBV29-1 and J is TRBJ2-2; 11 bases match TRBD1. Germline loops: CDR1 SQVTM, CDR2 ANQGSEA. This CDR3 spans 15 amino acids. The J segment lost 5 bases and the V segment lost 6 bases, leaving 8 bases of the junction unmatched. DNA for the CDR3: TGCAGCGTCACCGCGGACAGGGGGCAAACCGGGGAGCTGTTTTTT. The encoded protein is CSVTADRGQTGELFF.

The chain couples TRBV10-3 to TRBJ2-2, with TRBD1 identical over 10 bases. This CDR3 has 13 amino acids. Germline V gene sequence: CDR1 ENHRY, CDR2 SYGVKD. V shed 10 bases and J 7 bases; nucleotides not matched to a gene: 6. This CDR3 reads CATRQGAVGELFF. The CDR3 DNA reads as TGTGCCACCAGACAGGGGGCTGTCGGGGAGCTGTTTTTT.

The chain combines TRBV2 with TRBJ2-7; D is undetermined. The CDR3 covers 14 residues. V was pared by 1 base and J by 0 bases, with 7 bases between. Germline CDR1 reads SNHLY; CDR2 reads FYNNEI. The DNA of the CDR3 is TGTGCCAGCAGTGAAGTGTATAGCTCCTACGAGCAGTACTTC. It is translated as CASSEVYSSYEQYF.

The rearrangement uses TRBV6-5 and TRBJ2-7; no definite D call. Trimming removed 2 bases from V and 5 bases from J, with 7 bases in between. This CDR3 comprises 12 residues. Germline V gene lookup returns CDR1 MNHEY and CDR2 SVGAGI. CDR3 region: CASSYPGHEQYF. CDR3 in DNA: TGTGCCAGCAGTTACCCGGGCCACGAGCAGTACTTC.

The chain links TRBV28 to TRBJ1-5; perhaps TRBD1 as D (5 bases). V was cut by 8 bases and J by 7 bases, with 21 bases left in between. Germline-derived CDR1 and CDR2 are MDHEN and SYDVKM. The CDR3 is made up of 15 amino acids. DNA for the CDR3: TGTGCCAGCCGACCGGGCTTCGGGGGAGTACAGCCCCAGCATTTT. This translates into CASRPGFGGVQPQHF. The full variable domain, its missing parts supplied by reference TRBV28 and TRBJ1-5, is DVKVTQSSRYLVKRTGEKVFLECVQDMDHENMFWYRQDPGLGLRLIYFSYDVKMKEKGDIPEGYSVSREKKERFSLILESASTNQTSMYLCASRPGFGGVQPQHFGDGTRLSIL.

The chain is built from TRBV7-9 and TRBJ2-1; D not resolved. The CDR3 loop spans 15 amino acids. Deletions cut 5 bases from V and 0 bases from J, with 11 bases between. Germline V gene lookup returns CDR1 SEHNR and CDR2 FQNEAQ (reference sequence). The DNA of the CDR3 is TGTGCCAGCAGCCTTACACAAGCCTCCTACAATGAGCAGTTCTTC. This sequence encodes CASSLTQASYNEQFF.

The rearrangement uses TRBV2 and TRBJ2-1; possible D gene TRBD1, 5 bases. V was pared by 10 bases and J by 8 bases, with 21 bases between. The germline CDR1 and CDR2 sequences are SNHLY and FYNNEI. CDR3 size: 14 residues. The CDR3 sequence: CATDTLIRVDEQFF. As DNA, the CDR3 is TGTGCCACCGATACTTTAATCAGGGTCGATGAGCAGTTCTTC.